These 23 T cell receptor beta chains originate from one sample sequenced in a study of blood T cells in healthy people across ages. With a J-beta primer mix and a sample-barcoded 5' primer, a second PCR ran 7 to 11 cycles. TCRdb reprocessed the 5' RACE reads with MiXCR, giving one entry per CDR3 protein. The sample gives over a million distinct CDR3 sequences, less than 50% of which show up once; approximately 20% is in the top ten. The sequenced material came from blood. Receptor source: a woman aged 55-69 years in good health.

This clonotype has more than one count but fewer than ten. V and J are TRBV5-1 and TRBJ2-5; D uncertain. The V and J ends lost 5 bases and 2 bases respectively, with 19 bases between them. The CDR3 is 16 residues long. The germline V gene encodes CDR1 SGHRS and CDR2 YFSETQ. Written as DNA, the CDR3 is TGCGCCAGCAGATCTCTGGCAGGCTCGAGGCAAGAGACCCAGTACTTC. Amino acids: CASRSLAGSRQETQYF. The full variable domain, in which reference TRBV5-1 and TRBJ2-5 provide the parts outside the CDR3, is KAGVTQTPRYLIKTRGQQVTLSCSPISGHRSVSWYQQTPGQGLQFLFEYFSETQRNKGNFPGRFSGRQFSNSRSEMNVSTLELGDSALYLCASRSLAGSRQETQYFGPGTRLLVL.

This clonotype was counted a few times. This chain connects TRBV5-6 to TRBJ2-3; D is unclear. Per the germline V gene, CDR1 is SGHDT and CDR2 is YYEEEE. Trimming stripped 2 bases from V and 2 bases from J, with 6 bases between. CDR3 length: 13 amino acids. CDR3 residues: CASSFSHTDTQYF. DNA for the CDR3: TGTGCCAGCAGCTTTTCTCACACAGATACGCAGTATTTT.

A few counts support this clonotype. The genes are TRBV12-5 and TRBJ2-5; 11 bases agree with TRBD1. Germline loops: CDR1 LGHNT, CDR2 FRNRAP. Trimming took 1 base from V and 5 from J; bases not matched to a gene: 3. The CDR3 runs to 15 residues. The CDR3 reads CASGLGTGGFETQYF. The DNA of the CDR3 is TGTGCTAGTGGTTTGGGGACAGGGGGCTTCGAGACCCAGTACTTC.

The chain combines TRBV4-2 with TRBJ2-5; the D is unclear. The CDR3 has 16 residues. V was clipped by 0 bases and J by 5 bases, with 16 bases between them. Germline CDR1 is LGHNA and CDR2 is YNFKEQ. CDR3 in amino acids: CASSQESGRGCETQYF. DNA for the CDR3: TGTGCCAGCAGCCAAGAGAGTGGACGAGGCTGCGAGACCCAGTACTTC.

This chain uses TRBV20-1 with TRBJ1-2; a weak D match, TRBD1 (5 bases). The CDR3 consists of 14 residues. The germline gives CDR1 DFQATT, CDR2 SNEGSKA (reference sequence). V shed 2 bases and J shed 5 bases, with 15 bases lying between them. As DNA, the CDR3 is TGCAGTGCTAGATGGGACCTGGCGCCTTATGGCTACACCTTC. It yields the protein CSARWDLAPYGYTF.

The J gene is TRBJ2-5, the V gene TRBV27, with 10 positions matching TRBD2. Germline-derived CDR1 and CDR2 are MNHEY and SMNVEV (reference sequence). The CDR3 consists of 14 residues. V was pared by 7 bases and J by 5 bases, with 7 bases of the junction left unmatched. The CDR3 DNA follows: TGTGCCAGCAAATGGGGACTAGCGACCGAGACCCAGTACTTC. Translating gives CASKWGLATETQYF.

V is TRBV20-1 and J is TRBJ1-2; possible D gene TRBD1, 5 bases. Germline V CDR1 and CDR2: DFQATT, SNEGSKA (reference sequence). Trimming pared 6 bases from V and 2 bases from J, leaving 13 bases between. The CDR3 is 13 residues long. Here the CDR3 reads CSAVSGTNYGYTF. The CDR3, as DNA: TGCAGTGCAGTCTCAGGGACGAACTATGGCTACACCTTC.

Notes on this clonotype: A much larger clonotype is one base distant, so this may be a read error. The rearrangement links TRBV25-1 to TRBJ2-7; D is possibly TRBD1 or TRBD2 (5 bases each). Looked up from germline, CDR1 is MGHDK and CDR2 is SYGVNS. The CDR3 sequence is 13 residues long. In DNA form, the CDR3 reads TGTGCCAGCAGTTCCCGGGGCTCCTACGAGCGGTACTTC. It encodes CASSSRGSYERYF.

The chain combines TRBV20-1 with TRBJ2-5; D not resolved. The CDR3 spans 13 residues. Looked up from germline, CDR1 is DFQATT and CDR2 is SNEGSKA (reference sequence). The ends were cut back, 2 bases at V and 0 bases at J, with 7 bases in the middle. The CDR3 DNA is TGCAGTGCTAGATACGAGAACCAAGAGACCCAGTACTTC. This translates into CSARYENQETQYF.

V and J are TRBV2 and TRBJ1-5; a possible D gene is TRBD1 (6 bases). V lost 6 bases to trimming and J lost 0 bases, with 12 bases between them. Looked up from germline, CDR1 is SNHLY and CDR2 is FYNNEI. The CDR3 has 15 residues. CDR3 nucleotides: TGTGCCAGCAGACAAGGACAGCCTAGCAATCAGCCCCAGCATTTT. Amino acids: CASRQGQPSNQPQHF.

This chain uses TRBV20-1 with TRBJ1-1; 9 bases are shared with TRBD1. V was clipped by 5 bases and J by 4 bases; unmatched bases: 14. Germline CDR1 is DFQATT and CDR2 is SNEGSKA (reference sequence). This CDR3 comprises 16 residues. The DNA of the CDR3 is TGCAGTGCTCCTCCGGGACAGGGAAGTTTCGGCACTGAAGCTTTCTTT. Protein: CSAPPGQGSFGTEAFF.

The chain has TRBV14 and TRBJ1-3; D unresolved. The CDR3 has 15 residues. The germline V gene has CDR1 SGHDN and CDR2 FVKESK. V lost 1 base, J lost 0 bases, and 7 bases lay in between. CDR3 amino acids: CASSQVRSSGNTIYF. CDR3 nucleotides: TGTGCCAGCAGCCAAGTACGGAGCTCTGGAAACACCATATATTTT.

The rearrangement uses TRBV6-5 and TRBJ2-7; no definite D call. V lost 2 bases, J lost 7 bases, and 21 bases lay in between. Germline CDR1 MNHEY, CDR2 SVGAGI. The CDR3 length is 16 residues. CDR3 region: CASSYDGITLHNEQYF. The CDR3 region has the DNA TGTGCCAGCAGTTACGATGGGATCACACTACACAATGAGCAGTACTTC.

The CDR3 DNA follows: TGTGCCAGCAGCCAAGTTAGGACAGATGGCTACACCTTC. This translates into CASSQVRTDGYTF. The V gene is TRBV3-1, the J gene TRBJ1-2; maybe TRBD1 (6 bases). CDR1 is LGHDT and CDR2 is YNNKEL in the germline V gene (reference sequence). V lost 1 base, J lost 6 bases, and 9 bases lay in between. CDR3 size: 13 residues. Full variable domain (remainder filled in from reference TRBV3-1 and TRBJ1-2): DTAVSQTPKYLVTQMGNDKSIKCEQNLGHDTMYWYKQDSKKFLKIMFSYNNKELIINETVPNRFSPKSPDKAHLNLHINSLELGDSAVYFCASSQVRTDGYTFGSGTRLTVV.

This chain connects TRBV7-9 to TRBJ1-4; no definite D call. Germline V gives CDR1 SEHNR, CDR2 FQNEAQ (reference sequence). The length of the CDR3 is 15 residues. Trimming took 2 bases from V and 3 from J, leaving 10 bases between them. DNA for the CDR3: TGTGCCAGCAGCTTACGGCGGGAGGCTAATGAAAAACTGTTTTTT. This sequence encodes CASSLRREANEKLFF.

The sample holds a few counts of this clonotype. The chain joins TRBV20-1 to TRBJ2-7; no reliable D call. Germline values: CDR1 DFQATT, CDR2 SNEGSKA (reference sequence). This CDR3 contains 14 residues. V lost 3 bases, J lost 2 bases, and 14 bases lay in between. CDR3 DNA: TGCAGTGCTAGGACCACAATTACTGCCTACGAGCAGTACTTC. This encodes CSARTTITAYEQYF.

V and J are TRBV12-3 or TRBV12-4 and TRBJ2-1; D not resolved. CDR3 length: 12 residues. Trimming cost V 1 base and J 9 bases, with 7 bases left between them. CDR3 nucleotides: TGTGCCAGCAGTTTAGAGCTCTGTGAGCAGTTCTTC. Its protein is CASSLELCEQFF.

V gene TRBV27 combines with J gene TRBJ2-1; 14 nucleotides agree with TRBD2. The germline gives CDR1 MNHEY, CDR2 SMNVEV (reference sequence). After removal of 4 bases from V and 6 bases from J, the junction contained 11 bases not matched to a gene. The CDR3 is 18 amino acids. The CDR3 DNA sequence: TGTGCCAGCAGTTCCGGGACTAGCGGGGGACGGATAGGCAATGAGCAGTTCTTC. Residues: CASSSGTSGGRIGNEQFF.

The chain has TRBV25-1 and TRBJ1-6; weak D call: TRBD1 (6 bases). Germline CDR1 MGHDK, CDR2 SYGVNS. With 7 bases removed from V and 5 bases from J, the gap between germline ends came to 15 bases. This CDR3 has 15 residues. The CDR3 reads CASKPGTPNNSPLHF. In nucleotides, the CDR3 is TGTGCCAGCAAACCTGGGACACCCAATAATTCACCCCTCCACTTT.

The chain joins TRBV29-1 to TRBJ2-5; D may be TRBD2 (6 bases). The CDR3 runs 13 residues. The germline CDR1 and CDR2 sequences are SQVTM and ANQGSEA. Trimming stripped 7 bases from V and 5 bases from J, with 17 bases between. CDR3 sequence: CSAGRGGSETQYF. CDR3 nucleotide sequence: TGCAGCGCCGGTCGTGGGGGGAGCGAGACCCAGTACTTC.

The gene calls are TRBV29-1 and TRBJ2-1; 9 bases map to TRBD1. Germline CDR1 reads SQVTM; CDR2 reads ANQGSEA. Trimming took 7 bases from V and 7 from J; bases not matched to a gene: 8. The CDR3 runs to 13 residues. This CDR3 is CSAAMDRGNEQFF. CDR3 in DNA: TGCAGCGCCGCCATGGACAGGGGAAATGAGCAGTTCTTC.

This clonotype was seen more than once but under ten times. V gene TRBV3-1 combines with J gene TRBJ2-3; D gene unclear. Germline loops: CDR1 LGHDT, CDR2 YNNKEL (reference sequence). V shed 7 bases and J shed 1 base, with 9 bases lying between them. This CDR3 region has 13 residues. The CDR3 nucleotides read TGTGCCAGCAATAATCTGGGCACAGATACGCAGTATTTT. This translates into CASNNLGTDTQYF.

This clonotype was counted between two and nine times. The V and J genes are TRBV11-1 and TRBJ2-1; TRBD1 matches at 9 bases. V gave up 3 bases and J gave up 6 bases; unmatched junction bases: 6. This CDR3 is built from 15 residues. CDR1 is SGHAT and CDR2 is FQDESV in the germline V gene (reference sequence). CDR3 DNA sequence: TGTGCCAGCAGCTTGGGACAGGGAATGAGCAATGAGCAGTTCTTC. It is translated as CASSLGQGMSNEQFF.